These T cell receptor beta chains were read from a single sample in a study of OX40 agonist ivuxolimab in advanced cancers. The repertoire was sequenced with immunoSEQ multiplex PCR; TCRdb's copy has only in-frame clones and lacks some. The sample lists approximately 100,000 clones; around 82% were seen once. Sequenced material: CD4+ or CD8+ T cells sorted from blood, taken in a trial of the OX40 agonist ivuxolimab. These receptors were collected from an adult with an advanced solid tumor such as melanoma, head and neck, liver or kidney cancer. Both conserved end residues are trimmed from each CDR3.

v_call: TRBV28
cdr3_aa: ASSPVRDGDVRGEKLF

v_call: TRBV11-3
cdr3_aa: ASSSPETSGPSYNEQF

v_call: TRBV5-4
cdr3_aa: ASSSGGREETQY

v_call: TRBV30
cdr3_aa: AWSMGDEQY

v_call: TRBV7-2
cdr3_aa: ASSLASGGTQY

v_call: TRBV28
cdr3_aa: ASSPGTLEADTQY

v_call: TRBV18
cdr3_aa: ASSLGPTTDTQY

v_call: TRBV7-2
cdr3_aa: ASSLSGSTDTQY

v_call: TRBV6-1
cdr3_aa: ASSHSGNTIY

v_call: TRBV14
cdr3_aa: ASSLWGKTYEQY

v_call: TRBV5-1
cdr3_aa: ASSLDLSYEQY

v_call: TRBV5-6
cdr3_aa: ASSSELEAGETQY

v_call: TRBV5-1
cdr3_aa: ASSLSWDSQPQH

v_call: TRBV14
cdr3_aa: ASSQELASSYNEQF

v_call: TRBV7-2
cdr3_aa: ASSLFREQETQY

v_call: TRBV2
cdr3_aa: ASNTGTGEQY

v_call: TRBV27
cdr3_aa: ASSPLAGEGGELF

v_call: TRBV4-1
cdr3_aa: ASRGGRPEQF

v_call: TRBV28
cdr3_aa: ASSYQGGYEQY

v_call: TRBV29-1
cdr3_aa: SVGASGSSYEQF

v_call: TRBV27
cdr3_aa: AARAPSYNEQF

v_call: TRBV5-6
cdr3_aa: ASSLAGGLSETQY

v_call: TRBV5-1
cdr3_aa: ASSFGTGQDQPQH

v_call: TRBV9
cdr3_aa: ASSVGHRQETQY

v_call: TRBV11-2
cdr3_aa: ASSSSGRGTQY

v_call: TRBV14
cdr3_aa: ASSQGSYQVFTEAF

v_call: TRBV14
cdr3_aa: ASSQGAEQY

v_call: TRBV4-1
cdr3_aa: ASSLKSRERDGYT

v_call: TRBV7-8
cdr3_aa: ASSLAREGQPQH

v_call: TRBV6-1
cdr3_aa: ASSERAHQGNTIY

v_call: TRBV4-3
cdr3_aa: ASSNDFEAF

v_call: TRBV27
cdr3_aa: ASIGSLVDTQY

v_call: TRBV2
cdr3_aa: ASSPGTSPYEQY

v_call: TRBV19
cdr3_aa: ASSIDGRLVCETQY

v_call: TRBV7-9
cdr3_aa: ASSLSGMTNEKLF

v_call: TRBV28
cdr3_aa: ASGTSLGNEQF

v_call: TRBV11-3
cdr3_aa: ASSSSGATPWEQY

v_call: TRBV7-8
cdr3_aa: ASSHQGPLAEQY

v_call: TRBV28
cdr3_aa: ASSPLSAGTRGEQF

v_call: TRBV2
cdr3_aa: ASSVQGGQPQH

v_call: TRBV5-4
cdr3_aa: ASSFQGEQY

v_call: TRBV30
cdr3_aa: AWTSNGDLGETQY

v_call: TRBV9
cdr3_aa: ASSAGDRYTDTQY

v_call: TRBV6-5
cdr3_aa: ASRSTGELF

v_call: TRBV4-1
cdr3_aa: ASSHPRGAGNTIY

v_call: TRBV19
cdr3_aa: ASSNKHDSLTDTQY

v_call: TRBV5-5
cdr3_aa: ASSSRQYSVGTDTQY

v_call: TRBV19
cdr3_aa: ASSIEVMRRDEKLF

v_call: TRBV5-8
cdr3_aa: ASSLVGQGYYEQY

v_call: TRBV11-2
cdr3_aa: ASSLSGDGDTQY

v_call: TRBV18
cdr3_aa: ASSPPNTEGNIQY

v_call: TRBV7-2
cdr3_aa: ASSFSAGLGDEQF

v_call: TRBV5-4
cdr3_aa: ASSLGLTNNEQF